The 18 T cell receptor beta chains below were found in one sample sequenced in a study of regulatory T cells in long-lasting Graves disease. As to time point: newly diagnosed GD, antithyroid drugs for less than 3 months. Preparation of the TCR library used RNA extracted from PBMCs. iRepertoire HTBI primers and Arm-PCR of CDR3 regions built TCR beta libraries. TCRdb used MiXCR to reprocess the multiplex PCR reads, holding one entry per CDR3 protein. The sample contains just over 600,000 distinct CDR3 sequences, roughly 15% of which appear only once. Another study also made use of these data, one on T cells in Graves' hyperthyroidism and ophthalmopathy.

The sample consisted of peripheral blood mononuclear cells (PBMCs), taken at new diagnosis, from a patient treated with antithyroid drugs. These receptors all stem from a woman aged 25 to 45 with Graves disease.

This clonotype was observed many times. V and J are TRBV2 and TRBJ2-5; D call uncertain. Germline loops: CDR1 SNHLY, CDR2 FYNNEI. The CDR3 is 14 residues long. V dropped 3 bases and J dropped 2 bases, with 10 bases sitting between them. The CDR3 loop reads CASSDYGLQETQYF. The CDR3 coding sequence is TGTGCCAGCAGTGATTACGGGTTGCAAGAGACCCAGTACTTC.

This clonotype was detected many times. This rearrangement joins TRBV6-1 to TRBJ2-1; no clear D gene. Germline V CDR1 and CDR2: MNHNS, SASEGT. The CDR3 is 15 residues long. Trimming took 7 bases from V and 0 from J, leaving 13 bases between them. CDR3 DNA: TGTGCCAGCAAAGGAAATTACGGCTCCTACAATGAGCAGTTCTTC. This encodes CASKGNYGSYNEQFF.

This clonotype was seen only a few times. The rearrangement uses TRBV2 and TRBJ2-6, with D unresolved. Germline CDR1 and CDR2: SNHLY and FYNNEI. The CDR3 spans 16 residues. V shed 5 bases and J shed 0 bases, with 11 bases lying between them. CDR3 sequence reads: CASSLDARSGANVLTF. The CDR3 bases are TGTGCCAGCAGTTTAGACGCCCGCTCTGGGGCCAACGTCCTGACTTTC.

This clonotype was observed many times. The chain links TRBV6-1 to TRBJ2-7; TRBD1 aligns across 7 bases. The germline V gene has CDR1 MNHNS and CDR2 SASEGT. This CDR3 contains 16 residues. The J segment lost 2 bases and the V segment lost 6 bases, leaving 13 bases of the junction unmatched. CDR3 amino acids: CASSEGIGTVTYEQYF. The CDR3 nucleotides read TGTGCCAGCAGCGAGGGTATTGGGACAGTAACCTACGAGCAGTACTTC.

This clonotype has at least ten counts. The chain couples TRBV18 to TRBJ1-2, with D possibly matching TRBD1 (5 bases). V was shortened by 3 bases and J by 5 bases, with 13 bases between the two germline ends. There are 14 residues in the CDR3. Per germline, CDR1 KGHSH and CDR2 LQKENI. CDR3 residues: CASSPTDSQYGYTF. The CDR3 DNA is TGTGCCAGCTCACCTACCGACAGTCAGTATGGCTACACCTTC.

The V gene is TRBV27, the J gene TRBJ1-4; D is perhaps TRBD1 (5 bases). Germline lookup yields CDR1 MNHEY and CDR2 SMNVEV (reference sequence). V dropped 3 bases and J dropped 6 bases, with 11 bases sitting between them. The CDR3 is 14 residues long. CDR3: CASSFLRGDEKLFF. The CDR3 region has the DNA TGTGCCAGCAGTTTTCTCAGAGGGGATGAAAAACTGTTTTTT.

This clonotype was seen many times. The chain carries TRBV7-2 and TRBJ2-1, with unresolved D. Germline V gene lookup returns CDR1 SGHTA and CDR2 FQGNSA. The V gene lost 5 bases and the J gene lost 0 bases, with 11 bases spanning the gap. The CDR3 spans 15 residues. The CDR3 loop reads CASSDDHRSYNEQFF. The CDR3 coding sequence is TGTGCCAGCAGCGACGACCACCGCTCCTACAATGAGCAGTTCTTC.

This clonotype was observed a handful of times. This may come from a read error, since a much larger clone is one base off. J is TRBJ1-2 and V is TRBV15; D possibly corresponds to TRBD1 (6 bases). The germline CDR1 and CDR2 sequences are LNHNV and YYDKDF (reference sequence). The CDR3 extends over 15 amino acids. Trimming cost V 1 base and J 8 bases, with 17 bases left between them. CDR3 protein: CATSRVGEGGGGYTF. The CDR3 nucleotides are TGTGCCACCAGCAGAGTGGGGGAGGGGGGTGGCGGCTACACCTTC.

In this sample, this clonotype turned up a few times. The genes are TRBV7-9 and TRBJ2-1; possibly TRBD2 for D (6 bases). V lost 2 bases and J lost 8, with 13 bases in between. This CDR3 spans 14 amino acids. From germline, CDR1 is SEHNR and CDR2 FQNEAQ (reference sequence). Written as DNA, the CDR3 is TGTGCCAGCAGCTTAAATAGCGGTGGTGATGAGCAGTTCTTC. Amino acid sequence: CASSLNSGGDEQFF.

This clonotype was detected many times. The rearrangement uses TRBV2 and TRBJ1-5; D might be TRBD1 (6 bases). CDR1 SNHLY and CDR2 FYNNEI come from the germline V gene. Trimming removed 4 bases at V and 6 bases at J, with 19 bases between. CDR3 size: 16 residues. The DNA of the CDR3 is TGTGCCAGCAGTGGGGGATGGGGGCTGGGGGGTCAGCCCCAGCATTTT. Protein sequence: CASSGGWGLGGQPQHF.

This clonotype was seen at least ten times. V usage is TRBV28 and J usage is TRBJ2-1; tentatively, D is TRBD1 (7 bases). V was pared by 5 bases and J by 7 bases, with 18 bases between. CDR1 and CDR2 (germline): MDHEN, SYDVKM. The CDR3 sequence is 15 residues long. The CDR3 DNA reads as TGTGCCAGCAGTCCAGGGGGGAATCCGCTTAATGAGCAGTTCTTC. Protein product: CASSPGGNPLNEQFF.

The V call is TRBV12-3 or TRBV12-4, the J call TRBJ1-1, with unresolved D. This CDR3 contains 11 residues. The V end lost 7 bases, the J end lost 8 bases, and 11 bases lay between the germline ends. The CDR3: CASKGNREAFF. CDR3 sequence (DNA): TGTGCCAGCAAGGGTAACAGAGAAGCTTTCTTT.

A note on this clonotype: This may arise from a read error, as a much more abundant clone is one base away. V usage is TRBV2 and J usage is TRBJ2-1, with 9 bases lining up with TRBD2. The CDR3 is 13 residues long. Germline V gene lookup returns CDR1 SNHLY and CDR2 FYNNEI. J was trimmed by 8 bases and V by 8 bases; bases with no gene match: 7. CDR3 amino acids: CASVRGGYDEQFF. The CDR3 nucleotides are TGTGCCAGCGTGCGGGGGGGGTACGATGAGCAGTTCTTC.

In its sample, this clonotype was seen many times. This rearrangement joins TRBV20-1 to TRBJ2-3; TRBD1 matches 7 bases. The CDR3 spans 13 residues. J gave up 6 bases and V 6 bases, and 9 bases lay outside the gene matches. Per the germline V gene, CDR1 is DFQATT and CDR2 is SNEGSKA (reference sequence). The CDR3 sequence: CSAHKQGTDTQYF. The CDR3 DNA follows: TGCAGTGCCCACAAACAGGGGACCGATACGCAGTATTTT.

The table lists this clonotype with many counts. J is TRBJ2-7 and V is TRBV7-9, with D maybe TRBD2 (6 bases). Trimming took off 6 bases at V and 3 bases at J, with 15 bases between the two ends. In germline, CDR1 is SEHNR, CDR2 FQNEAQ (reference sequence). The CDR3 runs 14 residues. CDR3: CASSTGTGVYEQYF. The CDR3 DNA sequence: TGTGCCAGCAGTACCGGGACGGGAGTCTACGAGCAGTACTTC. Supplemented by reference TRBV7-9 and TRBJ2-7, the full variable domain reads DTGVSQNPRHKITKRGQNVTFRCDPISEHNRLYWYRQTLGQGPEFLTYFQNEAQLEKSRLLSDRFSAERPKGSFSTLEIQRTEQGDSAMYLCASSTGTGVYEQYFGPGTRLTVT.

This clonotype came up many times. This chain links TRBV6-1 with TRBJ1-5; 7 bases are shared with TRBD1. V dropped 5 bases and J dropped 12; count of bases not matched to a gene: 10. The CDR3 consists of 13 residues. Germline V gene sequence: CDR1 MNHNS, CDR2 SASEGT. The CDR3 protein is CASSRDSVQSQHF. DNA of the CDR3: TGTGCCAGCAGTCGGGACAGCGTTCAAAGCCAGCATTTT.

CDR3 nucleotides: TGTGCCAGCAGTTTCGGTCGCCACATGGGACAGGGAAGGGGCTACACCTTC. Translating it yields CASSFGRHMGQGRGYTF. The V call is TRBV28, the J call TRBJ1-2, with TRBD1 matching 9 bases. Losses at the gene ends were 3 bases for V and 8 bases for J; bases not matched to a gene: 16. The CDR3 is 17 amino acids. Looked up from germline, CDR1 is MDHEN and CDR2 is SYDVKM.

The chain uses TRBV29-1 and TRBJ1-2; D uncertain. The germline CDR1 and CDR2 sequences are SQVTM and ANQGSEA. CDR3 length: 13 amino acids. V was pared by 6 bases and J by 4 bases, with 15 bases between. The CDR3 nucleotides read TGCAGCGTCCTTGACCGGCCCCCCTATGGCTACACCTTC. This translates into CSVLDRPPYGYTF.